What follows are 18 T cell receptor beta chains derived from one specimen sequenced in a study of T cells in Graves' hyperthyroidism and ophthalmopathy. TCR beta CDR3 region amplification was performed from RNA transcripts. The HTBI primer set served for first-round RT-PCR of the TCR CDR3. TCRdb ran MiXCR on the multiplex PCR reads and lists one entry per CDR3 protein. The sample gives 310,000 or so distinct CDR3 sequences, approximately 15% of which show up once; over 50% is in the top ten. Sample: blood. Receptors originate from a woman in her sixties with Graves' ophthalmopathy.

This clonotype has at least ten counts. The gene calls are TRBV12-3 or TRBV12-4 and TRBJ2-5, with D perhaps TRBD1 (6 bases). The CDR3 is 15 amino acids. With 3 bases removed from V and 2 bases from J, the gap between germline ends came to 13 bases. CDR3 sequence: CASSFGQGKQETQYF. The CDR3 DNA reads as TGTGCCAGCAGTTTCGGGCAGGGGAAGCAAGAGACCCAGTACTTC.

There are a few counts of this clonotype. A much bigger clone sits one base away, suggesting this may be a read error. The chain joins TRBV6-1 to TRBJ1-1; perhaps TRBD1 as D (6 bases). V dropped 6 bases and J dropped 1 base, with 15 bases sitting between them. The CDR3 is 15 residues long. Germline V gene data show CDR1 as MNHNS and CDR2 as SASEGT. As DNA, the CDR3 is TGTGCCAGCAGCCTCACCGGGACACCGAACACTGAAGCTTTCTTT. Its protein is CASSLTGTPNTEAFF.

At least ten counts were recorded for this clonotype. CDR3 sequence (DNA): TGTGCCACCAGTGATGCGGACGGTTCCAATGAGCAGTTCTTC. Translating it yields CATSDADGSNEQFF. This chain joins TRBV24-1 and TRBJ2-1; D not resolved. The V gene lost 3 bases and the J gene lost 6 bases, with 11 bases spanning the gap. Germline values: CDR1 KGHDR, CDR2 SFDVKD. This CDR3 is 14 amino acids long.

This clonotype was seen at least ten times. The CDR3 sequence: CATSVGQGAPYEQYF. In DNA, the CDR3 is TGTGCCACCTCCGTCGGCCAGGGGGCCCCCTACGAGCAGTACTTC. V usage is TRBV15 and J usage is TRBJ2-7, with TRBD1 matching 8 bases. Germline V gene lookup returns CDR1 LNHNV and CDR2 YYDKDF (reference sequence). The length of the CDR3 is 15 residues. J was trimmed by 2 bases and V by 8 bases; bases with no gene match: 11.

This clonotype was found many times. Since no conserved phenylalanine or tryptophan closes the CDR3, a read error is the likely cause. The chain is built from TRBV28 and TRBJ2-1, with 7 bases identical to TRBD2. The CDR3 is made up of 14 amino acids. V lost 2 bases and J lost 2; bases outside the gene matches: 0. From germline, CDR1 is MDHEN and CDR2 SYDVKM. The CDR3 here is CASSLAGAYNEQFL. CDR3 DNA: TGTGCCAGCAGTTTAGCGGGAGCCTACAATGAGCAGTTCCTC.

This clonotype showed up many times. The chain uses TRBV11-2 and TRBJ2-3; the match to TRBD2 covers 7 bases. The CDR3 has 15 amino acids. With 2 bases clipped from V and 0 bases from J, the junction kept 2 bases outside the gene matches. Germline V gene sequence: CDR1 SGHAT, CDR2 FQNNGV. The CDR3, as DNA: TGTGCCAGCAGCTTACTAGCGGAGAGCACAGATACGCAGTATTTT. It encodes CASSLLAESTDTQYF.

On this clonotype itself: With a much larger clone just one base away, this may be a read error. Here the CDR3 reads CASSDRLEFYGYTF. CDR3 DNA: TGTGCCAGCAGTGATAGGCTGGAATTCTATGGCTACACCTTC. The chain is built from TRBV2 and TRBJ1-2; D ambiguous. Germline CDR1 is SNHLY and CDR2 is FYNNEI. Trimming took 3 bases from V and 4 from J, leaving 12 bases between them. This CDR3 comprises 14 residues.

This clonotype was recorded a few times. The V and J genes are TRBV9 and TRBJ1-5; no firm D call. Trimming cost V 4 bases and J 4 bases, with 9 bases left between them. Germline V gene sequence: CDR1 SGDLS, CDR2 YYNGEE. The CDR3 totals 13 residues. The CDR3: CASSSAPNQPQHF. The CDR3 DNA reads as TGTGCCAGCAGCTCAGCCCCTAATCAGCCCCAGCATTTT. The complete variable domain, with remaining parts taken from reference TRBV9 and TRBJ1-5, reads DSGVTQTPKHLITATGQRVTLRCSPRSGDLSVYWYQQSLDQGLQFLIQYYNGEERAKGNILERFSAQQFPDLHSELNLSSLELGDSALYFCASSSAPNQPQHFGDGTRLSIL.

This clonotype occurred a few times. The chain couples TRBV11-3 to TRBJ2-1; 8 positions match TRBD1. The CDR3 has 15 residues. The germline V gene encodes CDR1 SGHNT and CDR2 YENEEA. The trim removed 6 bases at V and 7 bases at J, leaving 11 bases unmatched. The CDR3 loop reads CASRTGTGGRNEQFF. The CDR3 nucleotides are TGTGCCAGCAGAACCGGGACAGGAGGGAGAAATGAGCAGTTCTTC.

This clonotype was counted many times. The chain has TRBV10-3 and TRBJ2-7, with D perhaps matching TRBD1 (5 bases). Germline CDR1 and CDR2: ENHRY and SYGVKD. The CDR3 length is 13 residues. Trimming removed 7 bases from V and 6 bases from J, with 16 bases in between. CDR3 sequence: CAIMGRVGSEQYF. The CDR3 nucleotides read TGTGCCATCATGGGCAGGGTCGGTTCCGAGCAGTACTTC.

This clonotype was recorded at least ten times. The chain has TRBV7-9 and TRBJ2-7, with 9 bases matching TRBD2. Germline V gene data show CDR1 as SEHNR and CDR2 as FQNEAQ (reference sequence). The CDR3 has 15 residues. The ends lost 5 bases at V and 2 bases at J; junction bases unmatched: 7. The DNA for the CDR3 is TGTGCCAGCAGCCAGGTAGCGGGAGTCACCTACGAGCAGTACTTC. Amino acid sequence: CASSQVAGVTYEQYF. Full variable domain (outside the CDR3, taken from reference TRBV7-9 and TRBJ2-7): DTGVSQNPRHKITKRGQNVTFRCDPISEHNRLYWYRQTLGQGPEFLTYFQNEAQLEKSRLLSDRFSAERPKGSFSTLEIQRTEQGDSAMYLCASSQVAGVTYEQYFGPGTRLTVT.

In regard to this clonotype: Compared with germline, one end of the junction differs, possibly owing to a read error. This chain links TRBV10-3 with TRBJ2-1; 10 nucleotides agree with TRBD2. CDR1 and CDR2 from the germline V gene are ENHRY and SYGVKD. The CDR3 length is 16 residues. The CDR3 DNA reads TGTGCCATCGGTGAGTCTGTAGCGGGGGGATACAATGAGCAGTTCTTC. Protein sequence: CAIGESVAGGYNEQFF.

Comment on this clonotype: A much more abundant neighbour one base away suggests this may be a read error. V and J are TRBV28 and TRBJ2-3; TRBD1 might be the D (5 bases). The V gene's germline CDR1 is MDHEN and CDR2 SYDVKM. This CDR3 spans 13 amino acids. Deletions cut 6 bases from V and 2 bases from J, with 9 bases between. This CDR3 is CASSREFTDTQYF. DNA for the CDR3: TGTGCCAGCAGCAGGGAATTCACAGATACGCAGTATTTT.

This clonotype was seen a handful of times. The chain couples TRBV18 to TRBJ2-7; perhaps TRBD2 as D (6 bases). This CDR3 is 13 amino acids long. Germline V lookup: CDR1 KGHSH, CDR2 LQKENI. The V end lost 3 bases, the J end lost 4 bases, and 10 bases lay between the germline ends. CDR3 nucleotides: TGTGCCAGCTCACCGGGGACTCTGTACGAGCAGTACTTC. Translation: CASSPGTLYEQYF.

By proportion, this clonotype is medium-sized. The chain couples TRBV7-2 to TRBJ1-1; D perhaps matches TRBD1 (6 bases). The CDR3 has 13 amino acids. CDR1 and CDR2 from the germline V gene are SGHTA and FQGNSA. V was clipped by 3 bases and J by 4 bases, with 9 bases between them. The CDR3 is CASSLPDSTEAFF. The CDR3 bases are TGTGCCAGCAGCTTGCCGGACAGCACTGAAGCTTTCTTT.

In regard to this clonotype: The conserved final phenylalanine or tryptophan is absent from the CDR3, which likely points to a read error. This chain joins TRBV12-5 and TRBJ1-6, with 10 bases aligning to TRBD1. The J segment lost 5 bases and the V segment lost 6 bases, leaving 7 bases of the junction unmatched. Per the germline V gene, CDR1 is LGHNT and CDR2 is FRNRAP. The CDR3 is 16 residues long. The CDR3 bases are TGTGCTAGTGGCCGAGGACAGGGGGTTGATAATTCACCCCTCCACTTG. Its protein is CASGRGQGVDNSPLHL.

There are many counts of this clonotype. The CDR3 spells CASRRPRVSGTEAFF. The CDR3 nucleotides are TGTGCCAGCAGGCGGCCCAGGGTATCAGGCACTGAAGCTTTCTTT. The V and J genes are TRBV12-3 or TRBV12-4 and TRBJ1-1; D possibly corresponds to TRBD1 (5 bases). V was clipped by 6 bases and J by 4 bases, with 18 bases between them. CDR3 length equals 15 residues.

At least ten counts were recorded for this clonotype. The CDR3 loop reads CASSLRAMTSGTGELFF. In DNA form, the CDR3 reads TGTGCCAGTAGTCTCCGGGCCATGACTAGCGGGACCGGGGAGCTGTTTTTT. The chain carries TRBV19 and TRBJ2-2, with TRBD2 matching 10 bases. The CDR3 is 17 amino acids. Germline V gene lookup returns CDR1 LNHDA and CDR2 SQIVND (reference sequence). V was pared by 5 bases and J by 5 bases, with 11 bases of the junction left unmatched.